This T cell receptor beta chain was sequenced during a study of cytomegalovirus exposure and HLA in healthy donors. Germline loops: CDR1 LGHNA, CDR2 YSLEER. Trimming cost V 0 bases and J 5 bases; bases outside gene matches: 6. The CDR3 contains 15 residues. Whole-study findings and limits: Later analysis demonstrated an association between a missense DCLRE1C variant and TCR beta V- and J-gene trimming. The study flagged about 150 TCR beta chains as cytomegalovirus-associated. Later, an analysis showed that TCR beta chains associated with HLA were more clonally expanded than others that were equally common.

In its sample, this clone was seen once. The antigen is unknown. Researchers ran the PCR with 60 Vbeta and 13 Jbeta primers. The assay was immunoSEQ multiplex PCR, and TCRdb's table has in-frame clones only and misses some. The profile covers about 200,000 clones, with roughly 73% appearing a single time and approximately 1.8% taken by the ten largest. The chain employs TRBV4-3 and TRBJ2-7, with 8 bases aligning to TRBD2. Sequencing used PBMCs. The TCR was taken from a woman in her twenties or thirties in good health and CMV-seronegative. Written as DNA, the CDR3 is TGCGCCAGCAGCCAAGATCCGGGAGGGCCCCACGAGCAGTACTTC. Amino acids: CASSQDPGGPHEQYF.